Following are 24 T cell receptor beta chains from one sample sequenced in a study of T cell changes during pregnancy in multiple sclerosis. Clones were sequenced by immunoSEQ multiplex PCR, and TCRdb holds only the in-frame ones, with some missing. In the table there are tens of thousands of clones, 92% of which are singletons. The material sequenced was peripheral blood, taken in the second trimester of pregnancy. The receptors stem from a female donor in good health, enrolled as a control in a pregnancy study.

The chain carries TRBV5-1 and TRBJ2-7; 9 bases are a match to TRBD1. The CDR3 consists of 18 residues. Germline V gene data show CDR1 as SGHRS and CDR2 as YFSETQ. V dropped 4 bases and J dropped 3; count of bases not matched to a gene: 17. CDR3 nucleotide sequence: TGCGCCAGCAGCCCACAGGGACAGGGTGGGTATGGTGTCTACGAGCAGTACTTC. Protein sequence: CASSPQGQGGYGVYEQYF.

This clone has only one observation. This rearrangement joins TRBV7-9 to TRBJ2-2; possible D gene TRBD2, 6 bases. This CDR3 spans 17 amino acids. Trimming removed 3 bases at V and 0 bases at J, with 14 bases between. CDR1 is SEHNR, CDR2 FQNEAQ, per germline (reference sequence). CDR3 protein: CASSFYDGRSNTGELFF. The CDR3, as DNA: TGTGCCAGCAGCTTTTACGACGGGAGATCGAACACCGGGGAGCTGTTTTTT.

This rearrangement joins TRBV5-1 to TRBJ2-1, with 9 bases matching TRBD2. Trimming cost V 4 bases and J 7 bases; bases outside gene matches: 9. Germline values: CDR1 SGHRS, CDR2 YFSETQ. The CDR3 has 15 residues. CDR3 sequence: CASSPGLAGENEQFF. CDR3 bases: TGCGCCAGCAGCCCGGGACTAGCTGGGGAAAATGAGCAGTTCTTC.

The chain couples TRBV25-1 to TRBJ1-1; D might be TRBD1 (5 bases). This CDR3 spans 14 amino acids. Germline lookup yields CDR1 MGHDK and CDR2 SYGVNS. With 5 bases removed from V and 1 base from J, the gap between germline ends came to 11 bases. In nucleotides, the CDR3 is TGTGCCAGCAGTCCAGGGTTCCCGAACACTGAAGCTTTCTTT. It encodes CASSPGFPNTEAFF.

This chain uses TRBV2 with TRBJ2-2; D might be TRBD1 (5 bases). There are 15 residues in the CDR3. Germline assignment: CDR1 SNHLY and CDR2 FYNNEI. Trimming cost V 5 bases and J 5 bases, with 15 bases left between them. This CDR3 reads CASSSTGRGTGELFF. For the CDR3, the DNA is TGTGCCAGCAGTTCTACAGGAAGGGGAACCGGGGAGCTGTTTTTT.

The chain has TRBV19 and TRBJ2-7; tentatively, D is TRBD1 (6 bases). The CDR3 is 13 amino acids. CDR1 LNHDA and CDR2 SQIVND come from the germline V gene (reference sequence). V lost 4 bases to trimming and J lost 6 bases, with 13 bases between them. The CDR3 here is CASSTRGMSEQYF. The CDR3 bases are TGTGCCAGTAGTACCAGGGGAATGAGCGAGCAGTACTTC.

The chain recombines TRBV6-5 with TRBJ1-6; D is perhaps TRBD1 (6 bases). The CDR3 length is 14 residues. V lost 2 bases and J 7 bases, leaving 9 bases between the germline ends. CDR1 is MNHEY, CDR2 SVGAGI, per germline. DNA of the CDR3: TGTGCCAGCAGTTACGGACAGAGAAATTCACCCCTCCACTTT. Translated, it gives CASSYGQRNSPLHF.

The chain couples TRBV5-5 to TRBJ1-1, with 7 bases identical to TRBD1. The V gene end was trimmed by 2 bases and the J gene end by 0 bases; junction bases not matched to a gene: 4. This CDR3 spans 15 amino acids. CDR1 SGHKS and CDR2 YYEKEE come from the germline V gene (reference sequence). The CDR3 here is CASSFRGNVNTEAFF. The CDR3 region has the DNA TGTGCCAGCAGCTTCAGGGGGAACGTGAACACTGAAGCTTTCTTT.

This chain joins TRBV27 and TRBJ1-6, with D possibly matching TRBD1 (5 bases). This CDR3 is 16 amino acids long. Per germline, CDR1 MNHEY and CDR2 SMNVEV (reference sequence). V lost 4 bases and J lost 6, with 16 bases in between. CDR3 protein: CASSSRTGGLNSPLHF. DNA for the CDR3: TGTGCCAGCAGTTCCCGAACAGGCGGCCTTAATTCACCCCTCCACTTT.

J is TRBJ2-7 and V is TRBV10-3; 9 bases match TRBD1. CDR1 is ENHRY and CDR2 is SYGVKD in the germline V gene. V shed 4 bases, J shed 1 base, and the junction held 2 bases outside the gene matches. The CDR3 totals 14 residues. The DNA for the CDR3 is TGTGCCATCAGTGGCGGGACAGGGTCCTACGAGCAGTACTTC. Translating it yields CAISGGTGSYEQYF.

The rearrangement links TRBV7-9 to TRBJ2-3; 11 bases fit TRBD2. The V and J ends lost 4 bases and 1 base, in that order; junction bases with no gene match: 4. This CDR3 is built from 16 residues. Germline assignment: CDR1 SEHNR and CDR2 FQNEAQ (reference sequence). The CDR3 sequence: CASSSTTSGGTDTQYF. CDR3 DNA sequence: TGTGCCAGCAGCTCTACGACTAGCGGGGGCACAGATACGCAGTATTTT.

Points on this clone: At one of its ends the junction is not consistent with the germline gene, which may arise from a read error. The rearrangement joins TRBV7-7 to TRBJ2-1, with 10 bases matching TRBD2. The germline gives CDR1 SSHAT, CDR2 FNYEAQ (reference sequence). CDR3 length: 15 amino acids. As DNA, the CDR3 is TGTGCTAGCAGCTTTAGCGGGAGGATTTACAATGAGCAGTTCTTC. Translated: CASSFSGRIYNEQFF.

The chain employs TRBV28 and TRBJ1-1; TRBD1 might be the D (5 bases). Per germline, CDR1 MDHEN and CDR2 SYDVKM. This CDR3 has 14 amino acids. Between the trimmed V and J ends, which lost 3 bases and 5 bases, there was a span of 13 bases. CDR3 residues: CASSLVQGKTEAFF. The CDR3 DNA is TGTGCCAGCAGTTTGGTCCAGGGAAAAACTGAAGCTTTCTTT.

The chain links TRBV6-6 to TRBJ2-7, with 7 positions matching TRBD1. V gave up 2 bases and J gave up 2 bases; unmatched junction bases: 3. Germline V lookup: CDR1 MNHNY, CDR2 SVGAGI (reference sequence). The CDR3 length is 14 residues. The CDR3: CASSYGRGPYEQYF. The CDR3 DNA sequence: TGTGCCAGCAGTTACGGTAGGGGGCCCTACGAGCAGTACTTC.

This chain links TRBV27 with TRBJ2-1; TRBD2 aligns across 9 bases. Per the germline V gene, CDR1 is MNHEY and CDR2 is SMNVEV (reference sequence). This CDR3 region has 15 residues. With V trimmed by 6 bases and J by 5 bases, 8 bases remained unmatched. This CDR3 reads CASRRFSGSDNEQFF. The CDR3 bases are TGTGCCAGCAGGAGATTTAGCGGGAGCGACAATGAGCAGTTCTTC.

The rearrangement joins TRBV28 to TRBJ2-7, with 7 nucleotides matching TRBD2. The CDR3 is 13 amino acids. V shed 8 bases, J shed 3 bases, and the junction held 7 bases outside the gene matches. CDR1 and CDR2 from the germline V gene are MDHEN and SYDVKM. CDR3 in amino acids: CASLGGSLYEQYF. CDR3 nucleotide sequence: TGTGCCAGCTTAGGCGGGAGTCTCTACGAGCAGTACTTC.

The chain combines TRBV30 with TRBJ2-1; possibly TRBD1 for D (6 bases). The CDR3 consists of 14 residues. V was pared by 0 bases and J by 5 bases, with 11 bases between. Germline V gives CDR1 GTSNPN, CDR2 SVGIG (reference sequence). The DNA of the CDR3 is TGTGCCTGGAGTGTAGTAGGGGGTCACAATGAGCAGTTCTTC. Translated, it gives CAWSVVGGHNEQFF.

The chain uses TRBV4-1 and TRBJ1-5, with 10 positions matching TRBD1. CDR3 length equals 16 residues. Trimming at V came to 0 bases and at J to 5 bases, leaving 4 bases not matched to a gene. Germline CDR1 MGHRA, CDR2 YSYEKL. CDR3 residues: CASSQEVTGGYQPQHF. CDR3 nucleotides: TGCGCCAGCAGCCAAGAGGTGACAGGGGGCTATCAGCCCCAGCATTTT.

The chain employs TRBV7-2 and TRBJ2-1, with D possibly being TRBD2 (5 bases). CDR3 length equals 15 residues. Germline values: CDR1 SGHTA, CDR2 FQGNSA. Between the trimmed V and J ends, which lost 1 base and 0 bases, there was a span of 7 bases. The CDR3 region is CASSLGESSYNEQFF. CDR3 DNA sequence: TGTGCCAGCAGCTTAGGGGAGAGCTCCTACAATGAGCAGTTCTTC. Together with reference TRBV7-2 and TRBJ2-1, the CDR3 gives the full variable domain: GAGVSQSPSNKVTEKGKDVELRCDPISGHTALYWYRQSLGQGLEFLIYFQGNSAPDKSGLPSDRFSAERTGGSVSTLTIQRTQQEDSAVYLCASSLGESSYNEQFFGPGTRLTVL.

The V and J genes are TRBV18 and TRBJ1-6; TRBD1 aligns across 12 bases. CDR3 length: 16 amino acids. V lost 5 bases and J lost 7; bases outside the gene matches: 6. From germline, CDR1 is KGHSH and CDR2 LQKENI. The CDR3 DNA reads TGTGCCAGCTCAGGGACAGGGGGCGAGGGGAATTCACCCCTCCACTTT. Translation gives CASSGTGGEGNSPLHF.

The CDR3 DNA sequence: TGTGCCAGCAGTGAGAGGAGCGGGGGGGCCTCCGAGCAGTACTTC. Amino acids: CASSERSGGASEQYF. The V and J genes are TRBV2 and TRBJ2-7, with 10 nucleotides matching TRBD2. Germline V gives CDR1 SNHLY, CDR2 FYNNEI. The CDR3 is 15 amino acids. The V segment lost 3 bases and the J segment 6 bases; nucleotides outside the gene matches: 8.

V and J are TRBV7-9 and TRBJ2-3; D might be TRBD1 (6 bases). CDR1 and CDR2 from the germline V gene are SEHNR and FQNEAQ (reference sequence). The V gene lost 8 bases and the J gene lost 10 bases, with 10 bases spanning the gap. This CDR3 is built from 10 residues. CDR3 DNA sequence: TGTGCCAGCGGGGGCGACCCGCAGTATTTT. As protein: CASGGDPQYF.

The rearrangement links TRBV7-6 to TRBJ2-7; 7 bases line up with TRBD1. The CDR3 has 14 amino acids. CDR1 is SGHVS and CDR2 is FNYEAQ in the germline V gene. V dropped 4 bases and J dropped 2; count of bases not matched to a gene: 5. The CDR3 loop reads CASSSTGVPYEQYF. The CDR3 DNA reads as TGTGCCAGCAGCTCTACAGGGGTCCCCTACGAGCAGTACTTC.

This chain joins TRBV19 and TRBJ2-7, with 8 bases lining up with TRBD2. The CDR3 runs to 15 residues. J gave up 5 bases and V 3 bases, and 9 bases lay outside the gene matches. Germline CDR1 is LNHDA and CDR2 is SQIVND (reference sequence). The CDR3 reads CASSILRTSLNEQYF. The CDR3 coding sequence is TGTGCCAGTAGTATTCTCCGGACTAGCCTTAACGAGCAGTACTTC.